The clone carrying this TCR beta chain came up many times. Its specificity is unknown. Germline lookup yields CDR1 WSHSY and CDR2 SAAADI. This CDR3 spans 16 amino acids. Trimming stripped 4 bases from V and 6 bases from J, with 18 bases between. The data were taken from a study of early T cells in non-severe SARS-CoV-2 infection. Study overall: The chains were unpaired, and the sequenced material was bulk RNA from unsorted whole blood.

Unique molecular identifiers were added to individual cDNA molecules. TCRdb ran MiXCR on the 5' RACE reads and lists one entry per CDR3 protein. The table records tens of thousands of distinct CDR3 sequences, under 15% of them present only once. Study-wide results and caveats: There was a bias toward anti-spike CD8 responses in VDJdb matching, which missed private and CD4 specificities.

The clonotype originates from an adult who was a healthcare worker with PCR-confirmed SARS-CoV-2 infection or an uninfected control (not recorded which). The rearrangement joins TRBV10-2 to TRBJ2-2; D possibly matches TRBD1 or TRBD2 (5 bases each). Input material: whole blood. The CDR3 loop reads CASSVLSGSSAGELFF. The CDR3 nucleotides read TGCGCCAGCAGTGTCCTCTCAGGGAGCTCAGCCGGGGAGCTGTTTTTT.